The T cell receptor beta chain described here comes from a study of molecular identifiers for immune sequencing clone quantification (dated by TCRdb to about 2018). In terms of the full investigation: For a replicate experiment, the RNA from either 20,000 or 100,000 naive CD8 T cells was divided into five aliquots, and four of those aliquots went on to sequencing. The study was a methods study using CD8 T cells to benchmark molecular-identifier clustering-based TCR repertoire sequencing (MIDCIRS) and TCR RNA copy counting.

This clonotype was recorded many times. Its specific antigen is unknown. Base qualities are not at hand, and no much larger clone is one base apart. Libraries of naive CD8 T cells were built from anywhere between roughly 18,000 and 1,000,000 sorted cells, with 10%, 30% or 50% of the purified RNA used. Naive CD8 T cells, defined as CD8+CD4-CCR7+CD45RA+, were FACS-sorted into RLT Plus buffer on a BD FACSAria II. To test detection sensitivity, Jurkat RNA equal to 9 to 10 TCR copies was added to samples of about 18,000-1,100,000 naive CD8 T cells. CD8 T cells were enriched with RosetteSep CD8+ T Cell Enrichment Cocktail and Ficoll-Paque, followed by ACK red cell lysis. CDR1 and CDR2, per the germline V gene, are SGDLS and YYNGEE. The CDR3, from cysteine to phenylalanine, totals 16 residues. The read is trimmed to its CDR3 DNA, 48 bases read in frame from base 1. Deletion took 4 bases off V and 2 bases off J, with a span of 13 bases between the germline ends.

Broad study findings and their caveats: In CMV-specific effector cells, clones with more than 20 RNA copies contained over 99% of molecules, whereas in naive cells such clones contained under 1% of molecules. Spiked-in Jurkat TCR RNA equal to a single cell's worth was reported to be detectable even within one million naive CD8 T cells. Modeling gave about three recovered TCR RNA copies per cell versus 8 to 10 by digital PCR, implying approximately 30% capture efficiency. Naive libraries contained spiked-in Jurkat TCR RNA (more than 9 copies' worth), which is not part of the donor repertoire. When barcode sub-clustering was not used, chimeric consensus sequences inflated TCR diversity, with chimeras reaching as high as 47%. Highly expanded clone sizes could be underestimated if identical TCR molecules share a barcode.

Library method: PCR. These reads were obtained on an Illumina HiSeq 4000. Preparation of bulk TCR libraries followed a previously described approach, with the TCR primers listed in Table S5. Total RNA was purified with the Qiagen AllPrep DNA/RNA kit. Before analysis, reads from multiple sequencing runs of the same library were pooled. Per the authors' processing: Reads were retained only if an exact TCR constant sequence was present, and the retained reads were trimmed to 150 nt and grouped according to their 12-nt molecular barcodes. Within each barcode group, reads were sub-clustered at a 15% Levenshtein threshold, and quality-weighted consensus sequences were built per RNA molecule. Non-functional sequences were discarded, and so were lower-count sequences lying one edit away from another sequence. On the basis of fitting two negative binomial distributions, barcode sub-clusters with fewer than 20% of the maximum read count were discarded. The public reads were run again by TCRdb, first through fastp at Q25 and then through MiXCR, and only productive beta chains were kept. Rows are unified per CDR3 protein, each entry keeping the most common DNA and genes. It is TCRdb's table, rather than the study itself, that gives the V and J calls and clone size. Across this sample there are under 600,000 distinct CDR3 sequences, with about 22% seen only once. The ten largest clones add up to roughly 0.81% of the sample.

The rearranged chain carries TRBV9 and TRBJ2-6; the D gene identity is not certain. The receptor was derived from a human donor in good health. Some libraries in this study had Jurkat cell RNA spiked in. The sample taken for sequencing was naive CD8+ T cells from blood, with Jurkat cell RNA spiked in. The cell subset or site label of this sample denotes: FACS-sorted CD8+CD4-CCR7+CD45RA+ naive T cells. CDR3 reads: CASSFRTTPGANVLTF. DNA sequence: TGTGCCAGCAGCTTCCGGACGACTCCTGGGGCCAACGTCCTGACTTTC.